This T cell receptor beta chain was documented in a study of patients and donors after allogeneic stem cell transplantation. TCRdb passed the RT-PCR reads through MiXCR, listing each CDR3 protein once. The sample yields approximately 150,000 distinct CDR3 sequences, approximately 30% seen once. V was cut by 6 bases and J by 2 bases, with 8 bases left in between. The CDR3 is 13 amino acids. CDR1 MNHEY and CDR2 SVGAGI come from the germline V gene. The clonotype comes from a human donor who was either an allogeneic HSCT recipient or a stem cell or donor lymphocyte infusion donor (not recorded which). It is not recorded whose cells these are; they may come from a transplant donor. The specimen sequenced was blood, either unsorted or a sorted T cell fraction (not recorded which). The V and J genes are TRBV6-5 and TRBJ2-1; unclear D gene. The CDR3 DNA reads as TGTGCCAGCAGCTATGGAACCTACAATGAGCAGTTCTTC. This codes for CASSYGTYNEQFF.